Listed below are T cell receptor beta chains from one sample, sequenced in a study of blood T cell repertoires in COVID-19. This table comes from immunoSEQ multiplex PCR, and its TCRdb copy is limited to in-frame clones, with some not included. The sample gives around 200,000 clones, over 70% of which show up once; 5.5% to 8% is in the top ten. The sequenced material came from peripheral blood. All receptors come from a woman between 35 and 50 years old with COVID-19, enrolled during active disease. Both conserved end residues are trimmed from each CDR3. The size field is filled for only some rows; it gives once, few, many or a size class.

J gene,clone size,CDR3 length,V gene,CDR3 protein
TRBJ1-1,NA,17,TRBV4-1,ASSQAFSGTGGGNTEAF
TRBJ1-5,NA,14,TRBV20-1,SASPRDRGRHQPQH
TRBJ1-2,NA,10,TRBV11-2,ASSHRTYGYT
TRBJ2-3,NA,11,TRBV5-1,ASSIRGEDTQY
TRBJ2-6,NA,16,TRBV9,ASSVGGDRGSGANVLT
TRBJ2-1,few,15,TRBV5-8,ASSAAGTSGSLGEQF
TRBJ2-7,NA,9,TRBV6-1,ASSELYEQY
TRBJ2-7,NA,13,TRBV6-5,ASSPSPGASYEQY
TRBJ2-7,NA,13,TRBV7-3,ASSLLAATSYEQY
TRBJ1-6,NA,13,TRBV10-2,ASSESSRNRSPLH
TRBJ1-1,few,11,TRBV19,ASSVDSPTEAF
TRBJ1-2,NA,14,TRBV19,ASSAGTGGRGYGYT
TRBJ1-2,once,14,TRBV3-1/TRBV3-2,ASSQDGGQGAYGYT
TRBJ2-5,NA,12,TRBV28,ASSFPGARETQY
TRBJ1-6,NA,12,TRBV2,ASSGQAGDSPLH
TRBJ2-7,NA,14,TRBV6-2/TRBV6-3,ASSSTGTAGGYEQY
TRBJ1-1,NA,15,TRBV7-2,ASRRQGVGRLNTEAF
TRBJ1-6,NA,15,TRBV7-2,ASSYRTGGPGNSPLH
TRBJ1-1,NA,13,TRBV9,ASSVLDSTNTEAF
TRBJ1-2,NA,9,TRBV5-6,ASSERYGYT
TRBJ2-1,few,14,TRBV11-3,ASSSGTSPSYNEQF
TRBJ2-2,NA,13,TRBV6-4,ASSDSPGGTGELF
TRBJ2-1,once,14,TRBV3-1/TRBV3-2,ASSQGGILSYNEQF
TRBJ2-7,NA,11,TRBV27,ASSNRPANEQY
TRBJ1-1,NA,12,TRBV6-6,ASSYGQGNTEAF
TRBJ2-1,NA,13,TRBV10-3,AISKGGTSYNEQF
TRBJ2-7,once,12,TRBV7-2,ASSFGQGSYEQY
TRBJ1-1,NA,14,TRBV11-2,ASSQGQGARNTEAF